This TCR beta chain was documented in a study of T cells in Graves' hyperthyroidism and ophthalmopathy. Study findings and constraints: Blood shared most expanded thyroid clonotypes above 0.001.

Template material for amplifying TCR beta CDR3 regions consisted of RNA transcripts. The primer set for the first-round RT-PCR of the TCR CDR3 was HTBI. TCRdb re-analysed the multiplex PCR reads in MiXCR, keeping a single row per CDR3 protein. The sample includes 250,000 to 300,000 distinct CDR3 sequences, less than 20% seen only once; the top ten take approximately 37%. In the case of this clonotype: As yet, its antigen is unknown.

A patient was excluded if there was uncontrolled infection, other autoimmune disease, pregnancy or lactation. 10 ml fresh peripheral blood yielded the PBMCs. Input material: blood. This receptor was identified in a man aged 50-59 years with Graves' ophthalmopathy.

The CDR3 DNA reads as TGCAGTGCTAGAGATTCCTTCGGACAGGGGGCATCTAGCGGGGAACCCTACGAGCAGTACTTC. Translating gives CSARDSFGQGASSGEPYEQYF. The chain uses TRBV20-1 and TRBJ2-7, with 11 bases fitting TRBD1. The CDR3 runs 21 residues. Trimming at V came to 0 bases and at J to 2 bases, leaving 21 bases not matched to a gene. The V gene's germline CDR1 is DFQATT and CDR2 SNEGSKA (reference sequence).